This T cell receptor beta chain appears in the sequencing data of a study of blood T cell repertoires in COVID-19. Looking at the study overall: The study drew acute and convalescent COVID-19 samples from the United States, Italy and Spain.

The CDR3 is 13 residues long. Germline CDR1 is SQVTM and CDR2 is ANQGSEA. Trimming stripped 7 bases from V and 0 bases from J, with 10 bases between. This clone appeared once. Profiled with immunoSEQ multiplex PCR; TCRdb holds only in-frame clones, not every one. The sample shows some 250,000 clones, 88% of them seen only once. The origin of this receptor is a woman in her thirties or forties who had recovered from COVID-19. V and J are TRBV29-1 and TRBJ1-3; D uncertain. Sequenced material: peripheral blood. CDR3 nucleotide sequence: TGCAGCGCCATGGGGAGCTCTGGAAACACCATATATTTT. It translates to CSAMGSSGNTIYF.